The 25 T cell receptor beta chains presented below share a single source sample, sequenced in a study of T-cell reconstitution after alpha-beta-depleted transplantation in children. The library targeted TCRbeta and was prepared with unique molecular identifiers. TCRdb reanalysed the PCR reads using MiXCR and keeps one entry per CDR3 protein. The sample includes around 700,000 distinct CDR3 sequences, roughly 14% of them seen just once. The sample here was PBMCs, taken before TCRalphabeta/CD19-depleted stem cell transplant. Receptors originate from a girl aged 2 to 10 with congenital amegakaryocytic thrombocytopenia, due to receive a stem cell transplant.

This clonotype showed up just a few times. The CDR3 protein is CASSHPLGEKLFF. The CDR3 nucleotides are TGTGCCAGCAGCCACCCGCTGGGTGAAAAACTGTTTTTT. This chain links TRBV5-4 with TRBJ1-4; D is unclear. Germline CDR1 and CDR2: SGHNT and YYREEE (reference sequence). The germline V and J ends were trimmed by 4 bases and 7 bases, with 11 bases remaining between them. The CDR3 sequence is 13 residues long.

The chain has TRBV5-1 and TRBJ2-5; the D gene is possibly TRBD2 (6 bases). V was clipped by 4 bases and J by 4 bases, with 14 bases between them. CDR1 SGHRS and CDR2 YFSETQ come from the germline V gene. The CDR3 is 14 amino acids. This CDR3 is CASSLRTEGETQYF. The CDR3 DNA reads TGCGCCAGCAGCCTGAGGACGGAGGGAGAGACCCAGTACTTC.

V is TRBV21-1 and J is TRBJ1-5. TRBV21-1 is a pseudogene locus. The CDR3 is 16 residues long. CDR3: CASSKEGTSGNQPQHF. In DNA form, the CDR3 reads TGTGCCAGCAGCAAAGAGGGCACAAGCGGCAATCAGCCCCAGCATTTT.

This rearrangement joins TRBV29-1 to TRBJ2-3; D tentatively fits TRBD1 or TRBD2 (5 bases each). V lost 7 bases and J 0 bases, leaving 17 bases between the germline ends. The CDR3 totals 15 residues. CDR1 SQVTM and CDR2 ANQGSEA come from the germline V gene. Here the CDR3 reads CSADGGSGSTDTQYF. CDR3 sequence (DNA): TGCAGCGCCGATGGGGGATCGGGTAGCACAGATACGCAGTATTTT.

This clonotype was observed at least ten times. The chain is built from TRBV29-1 and TRBJ2-4, with D possibly TRBD2 on 5 matching bases. From germline, CDR1 is SQVTM and CDR2 ANQGSEA. The CDR3 has 12 amino acids. The germline V and J ends were trimmed by 6 bases and 8 bases, with 14 bases remaining between them. CDR3: CSVGELGDIQYF. The CDR3 DNA reads as TGCAGCGTCGGGGAACTGGGAGACATTCAGTACTTC.

This clonotype was seen at least ten times. This chain uses TRBV12-3 or TRBV12-4 with TRBJ2-1; 7 bases map to TRBD2. The CDR3 consists of 16 residues. Trimming cost V 6 bases and J 3 bases; bases outside gene matches: 11. The CDR3 loop reads CASSPISGPIYNEQFF. In nucleotides, the CDR3 is TGTGCCAGCAGCCCAATTAGCGGGCCTATCTACAATGAGCAGTTCTTC.

As for this clonotype: One end of the junction fails to match germline, which may point to a read error. The V gene is TRBV20-1, the J gene TRBJ1-1; 9 positions match TRBD1. Per the germline V gene, CDR1 is DFQATT and CDR2 is SNEGSKA (reference sequence). This CDR3 has 13 residues. The CDR3 DNA sequence: TGCAGTGCGAGTTGGGACAGGGAGCCTCCGAGGGCCTTT. Protein product: CSASWDREPPRAF.

This clonotype was detected a few times. The CDR3: CASSLAGALWETQYF. The CDR3 DNA reads TGCGCCAGCAGCTTGGCCGGGGCCTTATGGGAGACCCAGTACTTC. This chain joins TRBV5-1 and TRBJ2-5; D assignment may be TRBD1 or TRBD2 (5 bases each). V was pared by 0 bases and J by 5 bases, with 14 bases between. The CDR3 covers 15 residues. The germline V gene has CDR1 SGHRS and CDR2 YFSETQ.

This clonotype was counted many times. The rearrangement uses TRBV7-8 and TRBJ2-1; D is perhaps TRBD2 (7 bases). With 5 bases removed from V and 7 bases from J, the gap between germline ends came to 24 bases. Germline V gene sequence: CDR1 SGHVS, CDR2 FQNEAQ. This CDR3 has 17 amino acids. CDR3 amino acids: CASSHAHGGQWTNEQFF. CDR3 in DNA: TGTGCCAGCAGCCACGCCCACGGGGGGCAGTGGACAAATGAGCAGTTCTTC.

V gene TRBV7-6 combines with J gene TRBJ1-1; TRBD1 is a possible D gene (6 bases). This CDR3 spans 17 amino acids. Per the germline V gene, CDR1 is SGHVS and CDR2 is FNYEAQ. Trimming removed 5 bases at V and 0 bases at J, with 19 bases between. The CDR3 reads CASSGLGGTNMNTEAFF. As DNA, the CDR3 is TGTGCCAGCAGCGGCCTAGGGGGGACCAATATGAACACTGAAGCTTTCTTT. Together with reference TRBV7-6 and TRBJ1-1, the CDR3 gives the full variable domain: GAGVSQSPRYKVTKRGQDVALRCDPISGHVSLYWYRQALGQGPEFLTYFNYEAQQDKSGLPNDRFSAERPEGSISTLTIQRTEQRDSAMYRCASSGLGGTNMNTEAFFGQGTRLTVV.

This clonotype has a count of ten or more. V gene TRBV20-1 combines with J gene TRBJ2-5; TRBD2 matches 10 bases. The CDR3 consists of 15 residues. V trimming: 6 bases; J trimming: 2 bases; junction bases outside the gene matches: 9. From germline, CDR1 is DFQATT and CDR2 SNEGSKA (reference sequence). As DNA, the CDR3 is TGCAGTGCCCTACCTAGCGGGAGCATTCAAGAGACCCAGTACTTC. It codes for CSALPSGSIQETQYF.

This clonotype showed up many times. J is TRBJ2-7 and V is TRBV7-8; no firm D call. This CDR3 comprises 14 residues. Germline V gene data show CDR1 as SGHVS and CDR2 as FQNEAQ. Deletions cut 6 bases from V and 0 bases from J, with 12 bases between. The CDR3 loop is CASSPRSSSYEQYF. CDR3 in DNA: TGTGCCAGCAGTCCCAGAAGCAGCTCCTACGAGCAGTACTTC.

In its sample, this clonotype was seen many times. The chain uses TRBV10-3 and TRBJ1-6; D perhaps matches TRBD1 (6 bases). Trimming took off 8 bases at V and 4 bases at J, with 24 bases between the two ends. The length of the CDR3 is 18 residues. Germline assignment: CDR1 ENHRY and CDR2 SYGVKD. Here the CDR3 DNA reads TGTGCCATCGGCCCCGGGCAGGGGTTCGGGTTATATAATTCACCCCTCCACTTT. This codes for CAIGPGQGFGLYNSPLHF.

This clonotype was counted only a few times. The genes are TRBV3-1 and TRBJ2-5; TRBD2 matches at 16 bases. The germline V gene encodes CDR1 LGHDT and CDR2 YNNKEL (reference sequence). This CDR3 comprises 21 residues. V shed 5 bases, J shed 1 base, and the junction held 16 bases outside the gene matches. The CDR3 is CASSSRGTSGRALSPQETQYF. The CDR3 DNA reads TGTGCCAGCAGCTCCCGAGGGACTAGCGGGAGGGCTCTCTCCCCCCAAGAGACCCAGTACTTC.

The J gene is TRBJ2-3, the V gene TRBV3-1; either TRBD1 or TRBD2 may fit D (5 bases each). The CDR3 runs to 16 residues. Germline loops: CDR1 LGHDT, CDR2 YNNKEL (reference sequence). Between the trimmed V and J ends, which lost 3 bases and 3 bases, there was a span of 16 bases. CDR3 region: CASSQYTRGLTDTQYF. In DNA form, the CDR3 reads TGTGCCAGCAGCCAGTATACTAGGGGCCTAACAGATACGCAGTATTTT.

This clonotype was counted many times. The rearrangement links TRBV12-3 or TRBV12-4 to TRBJ2-1, with TRBD1 matching over 7 bases. The V and J ends lost 4 bases and 6 bases, in that order; junction bases with no gene match: 6. This CDR3 contains 14 residues. This CDR3 reads CASSSPPGGNEQFF. CDR3 DNA: TGTGCCAGCAGTTCCCCGCCAGGGGGCAATGAGCAGTTCTTC.

The chain links TRBV7-9 to TRBJ1-6; 7 bases line up with TRBD1. The V and J ends lost 5 bases and 5 bases, in that order; junction bases with no gene match: 6. The CDR3 is made up of 15 amino acids. CDR1 and CDR2 from the germline V gene are SEHNR and FQNEAQ (reference sequence). CDR3 loop: CASSRDREDNSPLHF. DNA of the CDR3: TGTGCCAGCAGCCGAGACAGGGAAGATAATTCACCCCTCCACTTT.

The rearrangement joins TRBV20-1 to TRBJ2-1; D gene uncertain. This CDR3 contains 13 residues. Trimming removed 6 bases at V and 9 bases at J, with 18 bases between. The germline CDR1 and CDR2 sequences are DFQATT and SNEGSKA (reference sequence). The DNA of the CDR3 is TGCAGTGCCCTCTCCAATTCGGGTTTTGAGCAGTTCTTC. It is translated as CSALSNSGFEQFF.

The CDR3 spells CASTSPGATDTQYF. In DNA, the CDR3 is TGTGCCAGCACCTCCCCGGGGGCTACAGATACGCAGTATTTT. The chain uses TRBV7-6 and TRBJ2-3; possibly TRBD1 or TRBD2 for D (6 bases each). Germline values: CDR1 SGHVS, CDR2 FNYEAQ. V dropped 7 bases and J dropped 3 bases, with 14 bases sitting between them. The CDR3 is 14 amino acids.

The chain recombines TRBV7-9 with TRBJ2-1, with D maybe TRBD1 (6 bases). CDR3 length: 16 amino acids. V was trimmed by 1 base and J by 2 bases, leaving 12 bases between them. Per germline, CDR1 SEHNR and CDR2 FQNEAQ (reference sequence). The CDR3, as DNA: TGTGCCAGCAGCTTAGTTACCGCAGGGGCCTACAATGAGCAGTTCTTC. Protein product: CASSLVTAGAYNEQFF.

This clonotype has ten or more counts. This chain joins TRBV29-1 and TRBJ1-1, with 7 bases fitting TRBD1. Germline assignment: CDR1 SQVTM and CDR2 ANQGSEA. The CDR3 has 13 amino acids. J was trimmed by 3 bases and V by 8 bases; bases with no gene match: 9. CDR3 loop: CSPWAGGDTEAFF. The DNA for the CDR3 is TGCAGCCCCTGGGCAGGGGGGGACACTGAAGCTTTCTTT.

This clonotype came up a few times. CDR3 residues: CASSPSGPRGGVLDTQYF. The CDR3 coding sequence is TGTGCCAGCAGTCCTAGCGGCCCCAGGGGGGGGGTGCTCGATACGCAGTATTTT. V usage is TRBV12-3 or TRBV12-4 and J usage is TRBJ2-3; D possibly matches TRBD1 or TRBD2 (7 bases each). Trimming stripped 5 bases from V and 6 bases from J, with 27 bases between. This CDR3 is built from 18 residues.

This clonotype was counted many times. The chain links TRBV2 to TRBJ1-4; TRBD1 aligns across 8 bases. J lost 8 bases, V lost 1 base, and 3 bases had no gene match. The CDR3 sequence is 14 residues long. The V gene's germline CDR1 is SNHLY and CDR2 FYNNEI. Here the CDR3 reads CASSEGTGIEKLFF. The CDR3 nucleotides read TGTGCCAGCAGTGAAGGGACAGGGATCGAAAAACTGTTTTTT.

The count of this clonotype is one. The chain joins TRBV12-3 or TRBV12-4 to TRBJ2-3; TRBD1 matches 9 bases. This CDR3 spans 19 amino acids. V gave up 10 bases and J gave up 3 bases; unmatched junction bases: 23. The CDR3 coding sequence is TGTGCCATCTGTTACCGGGACAGGGCCCACGGGAGAACAACAGATACGCAGTATTTT. Amino acid sequence: CAICYRDRAHGRTTDTQYF.

The rearrangement uses TRBV20-1 and TRBJ1-2, with D possibly being TRBD1 (5 bases). Germline CDR1 is DFQATT and CDR2 is SNEGSKA (reference sequence). This CDR3 comprises 15 residues. Trimming removed 1 base at V and 7 bases at J, with 19 bases between. The chain's CDR3 is CSARGHLGGNRGYTF. CDR3 coding DNA: TGCAGTGCTAGAGGACATCTGGGGGGGAATCGTGGCTACACCTTC.